The clone carrying this TCR beta chain was seen repeatedly, ten times or more. Its target is not known. The data are from a study of response to subunit inactivated influenza vaccine. TCRdb reprocessed the RT-PCR reads via MiXCR and lists one record per CDR3 protein. The sample includes 500,000 to 600,000 distinct CDR3 sequences, roughly 13% of them seen just once. Overall study results and limits: With each seasonal influenza vaccination, the authors suggested, few new T cells are recruited.

V dropped 3 bases and J dropped 2 bases, with 11 bases sitting between them. The CDR3 sequence is 14 residues long. The TCR sequence derives from a man aged 50-59 years who received an inactivated influenza vaccine. V is TRBV12-3 or TRBV12-4 and J is TRBJ2-7; perhaps D is TRBD1 or TRBD2 (5 bases each). Sequenced material: PBMCs from blood, taken around seven weeks after vaccination. The CDR3 spells CASSLSRGPYEQYF. The CDR3 DNA follows: TGTGCCAGCAGTTTGAGTCGGGGCCCCTACGAGCAGTACTTC.